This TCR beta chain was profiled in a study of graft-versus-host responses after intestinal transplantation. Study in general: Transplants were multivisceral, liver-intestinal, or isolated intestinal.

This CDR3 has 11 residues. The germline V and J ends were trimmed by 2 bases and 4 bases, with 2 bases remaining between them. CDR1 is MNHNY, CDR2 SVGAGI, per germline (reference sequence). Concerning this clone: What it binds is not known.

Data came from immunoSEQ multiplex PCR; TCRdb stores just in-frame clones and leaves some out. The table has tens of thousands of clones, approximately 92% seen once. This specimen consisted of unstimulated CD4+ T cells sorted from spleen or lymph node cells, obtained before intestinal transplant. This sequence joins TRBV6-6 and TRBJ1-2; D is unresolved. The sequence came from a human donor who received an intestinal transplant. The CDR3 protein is CASSYIYGYTF. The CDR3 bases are TGTGCCAGCAGTTACATCTATGGCTACACCTTC.